This T cell receptor (beta chain) was sequenced during a study of blood T cell repertoires in COVID-19. The overall study: T cells, B-cell-depleted T cells, or PBMCs supplied cDNA or gDNA.

The CDR3 is 16 residues long. V dropped 5 bases and J dropped 0; count of bases not matched to a gene: 6. From germline, CDR1 is SGHVS and CDR2 FQNEAQ. As originally analysed: The authors estimated nucleated cell counts from reference gene primer amplification. Assay: immunoSEQ multiplex PCR; the TCRdb copy retains only in-frame clones and omits some. V and J calls and clone size are as listed in that table; D and trimming were resolved from the DNA. Of roughly 190,000 clones in the sample, approximately 89% were seen once. This clone was counted a single time. V gene TRBV7-8 combines with J gene TRBJ2-3, with 9 nucleotides matching TRBD2. The sequencing input was peripheral blood. This receptor was taken from a woman aged 60-75 years with acute or convalescent COVID-19. The DNA of the CDR3 is TGTGCCAGCAGCATACTGGGACTAGCTAGCACAGATACGCAGTATTTT. Translating it yields CASSILGLASTDTQYF.